The rows below give T cell receptor beta chains drawn from one sample of a study of CD8 T cells in ankylosing spondylitis. Each CDR3 protein is one row after TCRdb ran MiXCR on the 5' RACE reads. This table has fewer than 550,000 distinct CDR3 sequences, approximately 5.3% appearing once. The sample comprised blood, either unsorted or a sorted T cell fraction (not recorded which). Source of these receptors: a male donor with ankylosing spondylitis. The CDR3 runs from the conserved cysteine through the conserved F or W. Not every row has a clone size; where given, it reads once, few, many or a size class.

V: TRBV4-2
size: many
J: TRBJ1-1
CDR3: CASSPYRGGRTEAFF

V: TRBV15
size: many
J: TRBJ2-7
CDR3: CATSRERWGGYEQYF

V: TRBV5-1
size: many
J: TRBJ2-7
CDR3: CASRPGGQGEQYF

V: TRBV20-1
size: many
J: TRBJ2-7
CDR3: CSARKIYEQYF

V: TRBV4-2
size: many
J: TRBJ2-7
CDR3: CASSRGTGLEQYF

V: TRBV10-3
size: many
J: TRBJ2-7
CDR3: CAISTGTGLAEQYF

V: TRBV20-1
size: many
J: TRBJ1-4
CDR3: CSASRATGTNEKLFF

V: TRBV7-2
size: many
J: TRBJ2-7
CDR3: CASSLSIGRTSYEQYF

V: TRBV25-1
size: many
J: TRBJ2-7
CDR3: CASSEVLDSYEQYF

V: TRBV5-1
size: many
J: TRBJ2-1
CDR3: CASSPLTGNDNEQFF

V: TRBV10-3
size: many
J: TRBJ2-1
CDR3: CAISDFARGIGEQFF

V: TRBV19
size: few
J: TRBJ2-5
CDR3: CASSIMTGHQETQYF

V: TRBV20-1
size: many
J: TRBJ2-7
CDR3: CSARPSGGPSYEQYF

V: TRBV2
size: few
J: TRBJ2-7
CDR3: CASSELKNGQGWSYEQYF

V: TRBV20-1
size: many
J: TRBJ1-1
CDR3: CSARDWRDTEAFF

V: TRBV7-9
size: many
J: TRBJ1-6
CDR3: CASSWSSPLHF

V: TRBV20-1
size: NA
J: TRBJ2-1
CDR3: CSARAPAGAANEQFF

V: TRBV4-3
size: NA
J: TRBJ2-5
CDR3: CASSQEPDRGKGETQYF

V: TRBV6-2/TRBV6-3
size: many
J: TRBJ1-6
CDR3: CASTEGTYNSPLHF

V: TRBV6-5
size: many
J: TRBJ2-2
CDR3: CASSYSSTGELFF

V: TRBV2
size: NA
J: TRBJ2-7
CDR3: CASRDRGSQYF

V: TRBV5-1
size: many
J: TRBJ1-5
CDR3: CASSLGGDSQPQHF

V: TRBV6-5
size: many
J: TRBJ1-1
CDR3: CASSYEGQGGTEAFF

V: TRBV4-3
size: many
J: TRBJ2-7
CDR3: CASSQAVLLRGEQYF

V: TRBV20-1
size: many
J: TRBJ2-2
CDR3: CSAKTGGNTGELFF

V: TRBV7-9
size: many
J: TRBJ2-1
CDR3: CASHIGSSVFNEQFF

V: TRBV9
size: NA
J: TRBJ2-1
CDR3: CASSVARGAGNEQFF

V: TRBV20-1
size: NA
J: TRBJ2-6
CDR3: CSAETQGGGANVLTF

V: TRBV30
size: many
J: TRBJ1-2
CDR3: CAWSDGIISNYGYTF

V: TRBV27
size: many
J: TRBJ2-4
CDR3: CASRAQRGENIQYF

V: TRBV20-1
size: many
J: TRBJ2-7
CDR3: CSARDQIYEQYF

V: TRBV29-1
size: many
J: TRBJ2-1
CDR3: CSVDVPGDEQFF

V: TRBV10-3
size: many
J: TRBJ2-3
CDR3: CAISDRGGGSTDTQYF

V: TRBV20-1
size: few
J: TRBJ2-1
CDR3: CSARPGGRGSMINEQFF

V: TRBV6-5
size: many
J: TRBJ1-6
CDR3: CASSFVSPGRGKSPLHF

V: TRBV9
size: many
J: TRBJ2-7
CDR3: CASSVASHSYEQYF

V: TRBV20-1
size: many
J: TRBJ1-5
CDR3: CSAIHILDRQNQPQHF

V: TRBV5-1
size: once
J: TRBJ1-3
CDR3: CASSLGGSDTIYF

V: TRBV10-3
size: many
J: TRBJ2-7
CDR3: CAISGQTGKATSYEQYF

V: TRBV29-1
size: many
J: TRBJ2-5
CDR3: CSVEVGRGWKETQYF

V: TRBV5-6
size: few
J: TRBJ2-5
CDR3: CASSGGDRNFETQYF

V: TRBV5-4
size: NA
J: TRBJ2-2
CDR3: CASSFPRGGRANTGELFF

V: TRBV7-8
size: many
J: TRBJ1-1
CDR3: CASSPAVNTLNTEAFF

V: TRBV7-9
size: many
J: TRBJ2-1
CDR3: CASGEWGNEQFF

V: TRBV9
size: NA
J: TRBJ1-5
CDR3: CASSVGEGQPQHF